The entry below gives a single T cell receptor beta chain sequence along with its context. What it binds is not known. This entry is derived from a study of shared clonotypes between healthy human individuals. Whole-study context: The plates for each donor numbered three CD4 naive, three CD4 memory, two CD8 naive and one CD8 memory.

TCRdb's copy holds only in-frame clones and misses some; the assay was immunoSEQ multiplex PCR. The sample carries millions of clones, approximately 94% recorded once. V lost 3 bases and J lost 0, with 9 bases in between. Germline loops: CDR1 MNHEY, CDR2 SMNVEV (reference sequence). The CDR3 is 15 residues long. Findings and limits, study-wide: There were few donors, and this limited the genetic and exposure-history diversity represented.

Study donors comprised healthy, HIV-negative adults devoid of recent acute infection or vaccination. This clonotype was sampled from a man aged 18 to 35 in good health. The chain is built from TRBV27 and TRBJ2-1; maybe TRBD2 (6 bases). Sample: naive CD4+ T cells sorted from blood. Stated subset: CD45RA+ positively selected. The CDR3 loop reads CASSLVGSSYNEQFF. In nucleotides, the CDR3 is TGTGCCAGCAGTTTGGTCGGGAGCTCCTACAATGAGCAGTTCTTC.